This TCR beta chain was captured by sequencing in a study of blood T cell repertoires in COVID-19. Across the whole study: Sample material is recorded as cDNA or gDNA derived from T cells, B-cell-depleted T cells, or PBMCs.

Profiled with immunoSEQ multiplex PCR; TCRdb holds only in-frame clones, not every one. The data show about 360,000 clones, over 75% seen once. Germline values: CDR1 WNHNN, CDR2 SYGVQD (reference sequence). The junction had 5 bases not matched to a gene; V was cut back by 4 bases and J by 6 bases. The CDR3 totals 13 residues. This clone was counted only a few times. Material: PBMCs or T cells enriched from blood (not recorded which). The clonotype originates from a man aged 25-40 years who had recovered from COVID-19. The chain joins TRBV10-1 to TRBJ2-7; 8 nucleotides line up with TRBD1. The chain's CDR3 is CASSGTRGLEQYF. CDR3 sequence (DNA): TGCGCCAGCAGTGGGACCAGGGGGCTCGAGCAGTACTTC.